These 27 T cell receptor beta chains were sequenced from one sample in a study of patients and donors after allogeneic stem cell transplantation. MiXCR, applied by TCRdb to the RT-PCR reads, yields one record per CDR3 protein. Found here are over 200,000 distinct CDR3 sequences, about 38% of them singletons; the top ten hold around a tenth. The source material was blood, either unsorted or a sorted T cell fraction (not recorded which). Source of these receptors: a human donor who was either an allogeneic HSCT recipient or a stem cell or donor lymphocyte infusion donor (not recorded which). It is not recorded whose cells these are; they may come from a transplant donor.

V usage is TRBV5-1 and J usage is TRBJ1-4, with 8 bases aligning to TRBD1. The CDR3 runs 15 residues. CDR1 and CDR2 (germline): SGHRS, YFSETQ. Trimming cost V 4 bases and J 3 bases; bases outside gene matches: 5. CDR3 region: CASSTTGAANEKLFF. The CDR3 region has the DNA TGCGCCAGCAGCACGACAGGGGCCGCTAATGAAAAACTGTTTTTT.

The chain is built from TRBV27 and TRBJ2-1; weak D call: TRBD1 (6 bases). The CDR3 length is 12 residues. Deletions cut 5 bases from V and 6 bases from J, with 8 bases between. CDR1 is MNHEY and CDR2 is SMNVEV in the germline V gene (reference sequence). In DNA form, the CDR3 reads TGTGCCAGCAGTCAGGGGATCAATGAGCAGTTCTTC. Its translation is CASSQGINEQFF.

J is TRBJ1-3 and V is TRBV7-9; TRBD1 matches 7 bases. There are 14 residues in the CDR3. The J segment lost 4 bases and the V segment lost 8 bases, leaving 8 bases of the junction unmatched. Per the germline V gene, CDR1 is SEHNR and CDR2 is FQNEAQ (reference sequence). The CDR3 sequence is CASGSRGRGNTIYF. The DNA of the CDR3 is TGTGCCAGCGGGAGTAGGGGGCGAGGAAACACCATATATTTT. Supplemented by reference TRBV7-9 and TRBJ1-3, the full variable domain reads DTGVSQNPRHKITKRGQNVTFRCDPISEHNRLYWYRQTLGQGPEFLTYFQNEAQLEKSRLLSDRFSAERPKGSFSTLEIQRTEQGDSAMYLCASGSRGRGNTIYFGEGSWLTVV.

In its sample, this clonotype was seen a few times. This chain uses TRBV3-1 with TRBJ1-1, with D possibly matching TRBD1 (5 bases). The length of the CDR3 is 12 residues. The V end lost 0 bases, the J end lost 8 bases, and 7 bases lay between the germline ends. The germline V gene encodes CDR1 LGHDT and CDR2 YNNKEL (reference sequence). This chain's CDR3 is CASSQDPGEAFF. The CDR3 bases are TGTGCCAGCAGCCAAGATCCAGGGGAAGCTTTCTTT.

This clonotype was counted only a few times. This sequence joins TRBV7-2 and TRBJ2-3; tentatively, D is TRBD1 (5 bases). Trimming cost V 8 bases and J 6 bases, with 15 bases left between them. Germline V lookup: CDR1 SGHTA, CDR2 FQGNSA. The CDR3 is 13 residues long. The chain's CDR3 is CASFPSRDDTQYF. CDR3 DNA: TGTGCCAGCTTCCCGAGCAGGGATGATACGCAGTATTTT. Full variable domain (rest looked up from reference TRBV7-2 and TRBJ2-3): GAGVSQSPSNKVTEKGKDVELRCDPISGHTALYWYRQSLGQGLEFLIYFQGNSAPDKSGLPSDRFSAERTGGSVSTLTIQRTQQEDSAVYLCASFPSRDDTQYFGPGTRLTVL.

The CDR3 loop is CASRDFGQSYGYTF. The CDR3 DNA is TGTGCCAGCAGAGACTTCGGACAGAGCTATGGCTACACCTTC. The V gene is TRBV6-1, the J gene TRBJ1-2; TRBD1 is a possible D gene (6 bases). Germline CDR1 and CDR2: MNHNS and SASEGT. V lost 6 bases and J 4 bases, leaving 15 bases between the germline ends. This CDR3 spans 14 amino acids.

This clonotype was seen a few times. The chain has TRBV7-9 and TRBJ1-6; D not resolved. This CDR3 region has 14 residues. In germline, CDR1 is SEHNR, CDR2 FQNEAQ (reference sequence). Between the trimmed V and J ends, which lost 4 bases and 9 bases, there was a span of 13 bases. The CDR3 spells CASSSEVLGSPLHF. The CDR3 DNA reads TGTGCCAGCAGCTCCGAGGTCCTAGGTTCACCCCTCCACTTT.

This clonotype has a handful of counts. The V call is TRBV6-6, the J call TRBJ1-1; weak D call: TRBD1 (5 bases). Germline CDR1 and CDR2: MNHNY and SVGAGI (reference sequence). CDR3 size: 13 residues. V gave up 10 bases and J gave up 4 bases, with 16 bases separating them. The CDR3, as DNA: TGTGCCACTTATGGGGGTAGCGGCACTGAAGCTTTCTTT. Protein sequence: CATYGGSGTEAFF.

The table lists this clonotype with a few counts. The rearrangement uses TRBV3-1 and TRBJ2-5; either TRBD1 or TRBD2 may fit D (5 bases each). The V gene lost 4 bases and the J gene lost 9 bases, with 15 bases spanning the gap. Germline assignment: CDR1 LGHDT and CDR2 YNNKEL (reference sequence). This CDR3 is built from 13 residues. In nucleotides, the CDR3 is TGTGCCAGCAGCCGGGACCTGTTAGTGGCCCAGTACTTC. It encodes CASSRDLLVAQYF.

This clonotype was seen only a few times. The chain recombines TRBV9 with TRBJ2-1; D unclear. The germline V gene encodes CDR1 SGDLS and CDR2 YYNGEE. V was clipped by 6 bases and J by 7 bases, with 14 bases between them. The CDR3 runs 13 residues. CDR3 sequence (DNA): TGTGCCAGCACCCAAAGCATCGGAAATGAGCAGTTCTTC. The encoded protein is CASTQSIGNEQFF.

This clonotype appeared a few times. The chain links TRBV20-1 to TRBJ1-1, with TRBD1 matching 8 bases. The CDR3 has 13 amino acids. V was pared by 6 bases and J by 1 base, with 4 bases of the junction left unmatched. Germline CDR1 reads DFQATT; CDR2 reads SNEGSKA (reference sequence). The CDR3, as DNA: TGCAGTGCCCCCGGGACAGGGAACACTGAAGCTTTCTTT. This gives the protein CSAPGTGNTEAFF.

Only a few counts were recorded for this clonotype. J is TRBJ1-1 and V is TRBV20-1, with no clear D. The V gene lost 0 bases and the J gene lost 6 bases, with 5 bases spanning the gap. This CDR3 spans 11 amino acids. Germline CDR1 reads DFQATT; CDR2 reads SNEGSKA (reference sequence). The CDR3 spells CSARDEAEAFF. For the CDR3, the DNA is TGCAGTGCTAGAGATGAGGCTGAAGCTTTCTTT.

This clonotype was seen only a few times. The chain combines TRBV4-1 with TRBJ1-2; D is uncertain. The V end lost 4 bases, the J end lost 4 bases, and 13 bases lay between the germline ends. Germline V gives CDR1 MGHRA, CDR2 YSYEKL. This CDR3 has 14 residues. Here the CDR3 reads CASSPQSGLYGYTF. Written as DNA, the CDR3 is TGCGCCAGCAGCCCGCAATCAGGTCTCTATGGCTACACCTTC.

The chain combines TRBV11-2 with TRBJ2-3; TRBD2 matches at 12 bases. The CDR3 is 17 amino acids. The trim removed 5 bases at V and 0 bases at J, leaving 6 bases unmatched. CDR1 is SGHAT, CDR2 FQNNGV, per germline. CDR3 coding DNA: TGTGCCAGCAGCCCCAGGACTAGCGGGGCTAGCACAGATACGCAGTATTTT. Translating it yields CASSPRTSGASTDTQYF.

CDR3 loop: CAISEKRGHTDTQYF. DNA of the CDR3: TGTGCCATCAGTGAGAAGAGGGGGCATACAGATACGCAGTATTTT. The J gene is TRBJ2-3, the V gene TRBV10-3; TRBD1 agrees at 7 bases. Germline V gene sequence: CDR1 ENHRY, CDR2 SYGVKD. V dropped 2 bases and J dropped 3; count of bases not matched to a gene: 5. The CDR3 has 15 residues.

This rearrangement joins TRBV5-1 to TRBJ1-1; the D gene is possibly TRBD1 (6 bases). The CDR3 sequence is 12 residues long. Germline V gene lookup returns CDR1 SGHRS and CDR2 YFSETQ. V lost 5 bases and J 4 bases, leaving 9 bases between the germline ends. The CDR3: CASRDRSTEAFF. The DNA for the CDR3 is TGCGCCAGCAGGGACAGATCCACTGAAGCTTTCTTT.

In its sample, this clonotype was seen a few times. This chain joins TRBV5-6 and TRBJ1-2, with D unclear. Germline V gene lookup returns CDR1 SGHDT and CDR2 YYEEEE. The CDR3 totals 14 residues. The V and J ends lost 1 base and 2 bases respectively, with 9 bases between them. The CDR3 protein is CASSLMGQNYGYTF. The CDR3 DNA reads as TGTGCCAGCAGCTTGATGGGTCAGAACTATGGCTACACCTTC.

As concerns this clonotype: One end of the junction fails to match germline, which may point to a read error. J is TRBJ1-3 and V is TRBV7-8; D remains ambiguous. This CDR3 region has 13 residues. The germline CDR1 and CDR2 sequences are SGHVS and FQNEAQ. The CDR3 loop reads CASSQRSGNTIYF. DNA for the CDR3: TGTGCCAGCAGCCAGCGCTCTGGAAACACCATTTATTTT.

This clonotype has only a few counts. The chain uses TRBV10-3 and TRBJ1-2; 7 positions match TRBD1. The CDR3 runs 12 residues. J lost 8 bases, V lost 2 bases, and 2 bases had no gene match. Per the germline V gene, CDR1 is ENHRY and CDR2 is SYGVKD. The CDR3 DNA reads as TGTGCCATCAGTGAGCCGGACAGGGGCTACACCTTC. Translated: CAISEPDRGYTF.

This clonotype was detected a few times. V is TRBV4-3 and J is TRBJ1-2; D is uncertain. CDR1 LGHNA and CDR2 YSLEER come from the germline V gene. This CDR3 region has 15 residues. V lost 1 base and J lost 4, with 13 bases in between. CDR3 region: CASSQAQEELYGYTF. The CDR3 nucleotides read TGCGCCAGCAGCCAAGCGCAGGAGGAACTCTATGGCTACACCTTC.

This clonotype has a handful of counts. The chain recombines TRBV24-1 with TRBJ1-2; D gene ambiguous. This CDR3 has 14 amino acids. V was clipped by 4 bases and J by 1 base, with 9 bases between them. Germline V gene sequence: CDR1 KGHDR, CDR2 SFDVKD. The CDR3 is CATSDQSLNYGYTF. The CDR3 nucleotides read TGTGCCACCAGTGACCAGTCCCTTAACTATGGCTACACCTTC.

This clonotype was observed a few times. The chain combines TRBV7-9 with TRBJ2-7, with 8 bases lining up with TRBD1. Germline CDR1 and CDR2: SEHNR and FQNEAQ (reference sequence). V lost 0 bases and J lost 6; bases outside the gene matches: 1. CDR3 length: 13 amino acids. This chain's CDR3 is CASSLADRVEQYF. Written as DNA, the CDR3 is TGTGCCAGCAGCTTAGCGGACAGGGTCGAGCAGTACTTC.

This clonotype was counted a few times. The V gene is TRBV5-6, the J gene TRBJ1-2; D remains ambiguous. The CDR3 is 14 amino acids. Germline V lookup: CDR1 SGHDT, CDR2 YYEEEE. Trimming took 0 bases from V and 5 from J, leaving 11 bases between them. The CDR3 DNA follows: TGTGCCAGCAGCTTGGGTCCCACGGAATATGGCTACACCTTC. It translates to CASSLGPTEYGYTF.

The J gene is TRBJ2-3, the V gene TRBV27; unclear D gene. Germline V lookup: CDR1 MNHEY, CDR2 SMNVEV (reference sequence). The CDR3 is made up of 15 amino acids. Trimming removed 6 bases from V and 0 bases from J, with 13 bases in between. As DNA, the CDR3 is TGTGCCAGCAGACAGTACACTGTTAGCACAGATACGCAGTATTTT. Protein product: CASRQYTVSTDTQYF.

In this sample, this clonotype turned up once. This chain connects TRBV27 to TRBJ2-4; D could derive from TRBD1 or TRBD2 (5 bases each). Germline V gene lookup returns CDR1 MNHEY and CDR2 SMNVEV (reference sequence). With 4 bases removed from V and 6 bases from J, the gap between germline ends came to 13 bases. CDR3 length: 14 residues. Here the CDR3 reads CASSWGYTANIQYF. As DNA, the CDR3 is TGTGCCAGCAGTTGGGGGTACACAGCAAACATTCAGTACTTC.

The chain combines TRBV9 with TRBJ2-2; 8 positions agree with TRBD1. This CDR3 has 15 amino acids. Germline-derived CDR1 and CDR2 are SGDLS and YYNGEE. The trim removed 3 bases at V and 4 bases at J, leaving 5 bases unmatched. Written as DNA, the CDR3 is TGTGCCAGCAGCGCCAGACAGGGGACCACCGGGGAGCTGTTTTTT. It codes for CASSARQGTTGELFF.

This clonotype was counted only a few times. CDR3 nucleotides: TGTGCCAGCAGCTTGGCGGGACAGGGTCTCACCTACGAGCAGTACTTC. Amino acids: CASSLAGQGLTYEQYF. The chain combines TRBV5-6 with TRBJ2-7; TRBD1 matches at 9 bases. The CDR3 extends over 16 amino acids. V lost 0 bases and J lost 2; bases outside the gene matches: 6. Germline CDR1 and CDR2: SGHDT and YYEEEE.